Presented here are 3 T cell receptor beta chains from one specimen sequenced in a study of cytomegalovirus exposure and HLA in healthy donors. Primers for the PCR totalled 60 Vbeta and 13 Jbeta. Produced via immunoSEQ multiplex PCR; TCRdb's table is partial and in-frame only. The repertoire has approximately 150,000 clones, over 80% of them found once; the top ten carry around 4.1%. The sequenced sample was PBMCs. Source of these receptors: a middle-aged man in good health and CMV-seropositive.

This rearrangement joins TRBV13 to TRBJ2-1, with 8 bases fitting TRBD2. V gave up 0 bases and J gave up 7 bases; unmatched junction bases: 11. CDR1 and CDR2 (germline): PRHDT, FYEKMQ (reference sequence). This CDR3 has 17 residues. CDR3 residues: CASSLGLRGAGENEQFF. Here the CDR3 DNA reads TGTGCCAGCAGCTTAGGCCTTAGGGGAGCGGGAGAGAATGAGCAGTTCTTC.

The chain uses TRBV2 and TRBJ2-1; possibly TRBD1 for D (6 bases). Per germline, CDR1 SNHLY and CDR2 FYNNEI. Trimming removed 6 bases at V and 4 bases at J, with 16 bases between. The CDR3 extends over 15 amino acids. The CDR3 reads CASRNPGTKYNEQFF. For the CDR3, the DNA is TGTGCCAGCAGAAACCCCGGGACAAAGTACAATGAGCAGTTCTTC. The whole variable domain, filled in from reference TRBV2 and TRBJ2-1, reads EPEVTQTPSHQVTQMGQEVILRCVPISNHLYFYWYRQILGQKVEFLVSFYNNEISEKSEIFDDQFSVERPDGSNFTLKIRSTKLEDSAMYFCASRNPGTKYNEQFFGPGTRLTVL.

This rearrangement joins TRBV7-3 to TRBJ2-3, with 12 bases that match TRBD2. Germline trimming cut 3 bases from V and 2 bases from J; bases unmatched to any gene: 6. CDR3 length: 17 amino acids. The germline V gene has CDR1 SGHTA and CDR2 FQGTGA. The CDR3 is CASSFSLAGGPTDTQYF. CDR3 nucleotide sequence: TGTGCCAGCAGCTTCTCACTAGCGGGGGGACCCACAGATACGCAGTATTTT.